This T cell receptor beta chain was captured in a study of cytomegalovirus exposure and HLA in healthy donors. Broader study findings: Rarity held for most TCR sequences, but there were some public TCRs that occurred in many donors. The authors listed 180 or so TCR beta chains as cytomegalovirus-associated.

Points on this clone: Its antigen is unknown.

Trimming pared 0 bases from V and 0 bases from J, leaving 8 bases between. Germline-derived CDR1 and CDR2 are SEHNR and FQNEAQ (reference sequence). The CDR3 runs 15 residues. The protocol was immunoSEQ multiplex PCR, while the TCRdb copy is restricted to in-frame clones and leaves out a portion. The sample holds about 400,000 clones, roughly 90% seen once. The clonotype comes from a woman between 18 and 29 years old in good health and CMV-seronegative. The V gene is TRBV7-9, the J gene TRBJ2-5; D perhaps matches TRBD1 (6 bases). Sequencing was performed on PBMCs. The CDR3, as DNA: TGTGCCAGCAGCTTAGCGGGGGCGGACCAAGAGACCCAGTACTTC. Its protein product is CASSLAGADQETQYF.